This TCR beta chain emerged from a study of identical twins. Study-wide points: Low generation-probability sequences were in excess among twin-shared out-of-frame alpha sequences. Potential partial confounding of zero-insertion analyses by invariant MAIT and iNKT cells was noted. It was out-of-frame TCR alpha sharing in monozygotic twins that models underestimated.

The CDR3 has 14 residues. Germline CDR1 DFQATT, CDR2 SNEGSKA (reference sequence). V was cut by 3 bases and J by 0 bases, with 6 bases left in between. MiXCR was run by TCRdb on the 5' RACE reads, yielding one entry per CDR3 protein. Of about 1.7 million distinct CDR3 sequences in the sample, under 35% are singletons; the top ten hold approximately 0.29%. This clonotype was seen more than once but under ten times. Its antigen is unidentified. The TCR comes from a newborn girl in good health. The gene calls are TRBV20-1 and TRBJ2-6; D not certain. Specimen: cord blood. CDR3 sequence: CSASYFSGANVLTF. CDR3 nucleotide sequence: TGCAGTGCTAGTTATTTCTCTGGGGCCAACGTCCTGACTTTC.